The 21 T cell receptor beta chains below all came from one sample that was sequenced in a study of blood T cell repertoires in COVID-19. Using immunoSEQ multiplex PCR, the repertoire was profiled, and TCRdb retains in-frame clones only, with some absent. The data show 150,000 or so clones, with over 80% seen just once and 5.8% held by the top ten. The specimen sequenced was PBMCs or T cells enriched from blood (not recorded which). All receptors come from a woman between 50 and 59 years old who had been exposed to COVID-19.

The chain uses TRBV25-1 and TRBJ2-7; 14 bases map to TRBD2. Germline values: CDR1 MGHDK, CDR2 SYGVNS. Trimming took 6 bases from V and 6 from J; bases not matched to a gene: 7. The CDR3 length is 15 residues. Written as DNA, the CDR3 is TGTGCCAGCAGCACACCGGGACTAGCGGGAGCCGAGCAGTACTTC. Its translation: CASSTPGLAGAEQYF.

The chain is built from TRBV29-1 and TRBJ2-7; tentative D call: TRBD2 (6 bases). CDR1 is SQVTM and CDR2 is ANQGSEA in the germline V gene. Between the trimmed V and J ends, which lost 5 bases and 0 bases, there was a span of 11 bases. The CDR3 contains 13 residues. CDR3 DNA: TGCAGCGTTTTTAGCGGTCGCTCCTACGAGCAGTACTTC. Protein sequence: CSVFSGRSYEQYF.

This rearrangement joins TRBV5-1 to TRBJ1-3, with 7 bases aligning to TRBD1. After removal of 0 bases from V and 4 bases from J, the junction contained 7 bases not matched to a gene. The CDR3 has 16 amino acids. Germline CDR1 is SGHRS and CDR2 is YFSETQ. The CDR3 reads CASSLDRGSLGNTIYF. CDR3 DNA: TGCGCCAGCAGCTTGGACAGGGGTTCGCTCGGAAACACCATATATTTT.

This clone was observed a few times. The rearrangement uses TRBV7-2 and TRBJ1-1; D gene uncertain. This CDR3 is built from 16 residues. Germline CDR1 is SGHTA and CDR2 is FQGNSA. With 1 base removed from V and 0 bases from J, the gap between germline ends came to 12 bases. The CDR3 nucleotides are TGTGCCAGCAGCTTAGTCGCGGCGATCATGAACACTGAAGCTTTCTTT. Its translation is CASSLVAAIMNTEAFF.

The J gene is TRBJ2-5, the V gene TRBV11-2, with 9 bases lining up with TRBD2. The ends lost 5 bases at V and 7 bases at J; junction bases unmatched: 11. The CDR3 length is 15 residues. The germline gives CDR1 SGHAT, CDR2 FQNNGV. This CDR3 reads CASSGTSGLFGTQYF. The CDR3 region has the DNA TGTGCCAGCAGCGGTACTAGCGGGCTCTTCGGGACCCAGTACTTC.

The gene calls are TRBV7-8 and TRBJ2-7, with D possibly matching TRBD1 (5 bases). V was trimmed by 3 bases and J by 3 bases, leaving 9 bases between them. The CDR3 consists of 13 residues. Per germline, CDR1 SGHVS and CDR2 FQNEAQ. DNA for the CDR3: TGTGCCAGCAGCTTCTCAGACAGCTACGAGCAGTACTTC. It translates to CASSFSDSYEQYF.

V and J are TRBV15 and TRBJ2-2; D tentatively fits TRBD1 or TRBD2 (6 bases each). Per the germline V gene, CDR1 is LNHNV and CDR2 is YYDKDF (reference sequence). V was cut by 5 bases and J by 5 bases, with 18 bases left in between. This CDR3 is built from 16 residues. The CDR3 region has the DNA TGTGCCACCAGCGGAGGGGGGCTAGCACGTACCGGGGAGCTGTTTTTT. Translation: CATSGGGLARTGELFF.

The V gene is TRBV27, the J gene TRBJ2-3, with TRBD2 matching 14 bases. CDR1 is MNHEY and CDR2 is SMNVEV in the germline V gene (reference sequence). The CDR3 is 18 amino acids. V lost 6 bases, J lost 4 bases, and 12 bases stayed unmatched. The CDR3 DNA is TGTGCCAGCAGGGGAGAATTGGGACTAGCGGGAGAGGCAGATACGCAGTATTTT. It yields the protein CASRGELGLAGEADTQYF.

The CDR3 sequence: CASSLRVFNSPLHF. The CDR3 DNA reads as TGTGCCAGCAGCTTACGGGTGTTCAATTCACCCCTCCACTTT. The chain uses TRBV7-9 and TRBJ1-6, with D uncertain. This CDR3 spans 14 amino acids. In germline, CDR1 is SEHNR, CDR2 FQNEAQ (reference sequence). V was shortened by 2 bases and J by 7 bases, with 9 bases between the two germline ends.

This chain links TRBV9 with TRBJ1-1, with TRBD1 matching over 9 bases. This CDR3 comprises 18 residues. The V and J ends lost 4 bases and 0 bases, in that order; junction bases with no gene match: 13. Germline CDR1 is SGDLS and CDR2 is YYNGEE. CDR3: CASSKDPGQGLLNTEAFF. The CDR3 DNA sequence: TGTGCCAGCAGCAAAGACCCGGGACAGGGCCTTCTGAACACTGAAGCTTTCTTT. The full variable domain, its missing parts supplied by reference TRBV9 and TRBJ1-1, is DSGVTQTPKHLITATGQRVTLRCSPRSGDLSVYWYQQSLDQGLQFLIQYYNGEERAKGNILERFSAQQFPDLHSELNLSSLELGDSALYFCASSKDPGQGLLNTEAFFGQGTRLTVV.

The CDR3 DNA sequence: TGTGCCAGCAGTTTATCGACTCCATCTGAGCAGTTCTTC. Its protein is CASSLSTPSEQFF. The J gene is TRBJ2-1, the V gene TRBV27; D gene ambiguous. Trimming stripped 0 bases from V and 9 bases from J, with 9 bases between. The CDR3 has 13 amino acids. Germline loops: CDR1 MNHEY, CDR2 SMNVEV (reference sequence).

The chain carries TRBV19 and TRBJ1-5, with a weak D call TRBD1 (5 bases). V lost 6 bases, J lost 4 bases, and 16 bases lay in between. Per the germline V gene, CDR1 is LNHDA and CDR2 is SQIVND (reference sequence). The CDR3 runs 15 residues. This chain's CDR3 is CASRAGGHFNQPQHF. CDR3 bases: TGTGCCAGTAGGGCGGGAGGACACTTTAATCAGCCCCAGCATTTT.

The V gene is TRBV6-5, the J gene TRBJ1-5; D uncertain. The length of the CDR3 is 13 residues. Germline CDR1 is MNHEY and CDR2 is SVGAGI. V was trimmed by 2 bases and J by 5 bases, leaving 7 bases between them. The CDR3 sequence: CASSYTADQPQHF. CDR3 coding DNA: TGTGCCAGCAGTTACACAGCGGATCAGCCCCAGCATTTT.

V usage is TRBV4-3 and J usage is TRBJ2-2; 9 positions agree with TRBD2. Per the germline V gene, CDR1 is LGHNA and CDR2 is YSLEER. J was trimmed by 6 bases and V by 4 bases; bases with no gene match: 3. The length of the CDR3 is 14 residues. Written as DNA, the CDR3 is TGCGCCAGCAGCCTAGCGGGAGCAGCCGGGGAGCTGTTTTTT. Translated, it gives CASSLAGAAGELFF.

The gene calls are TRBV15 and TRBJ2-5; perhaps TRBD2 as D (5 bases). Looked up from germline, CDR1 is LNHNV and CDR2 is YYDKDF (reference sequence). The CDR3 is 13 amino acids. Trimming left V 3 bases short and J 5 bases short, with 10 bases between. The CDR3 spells CATSSGGEETQYF. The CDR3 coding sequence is TGTGCCACCAGCAGCGGTGGGGAGGAGACCCAGTACTTC.

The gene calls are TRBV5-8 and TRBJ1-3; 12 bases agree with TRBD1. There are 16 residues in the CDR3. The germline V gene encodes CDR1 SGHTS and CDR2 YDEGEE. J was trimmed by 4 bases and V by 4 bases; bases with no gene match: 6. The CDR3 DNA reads TGTGCCAGCAGCCGGGGACAGGGGGCATCAGGAAACACCATATATTTT. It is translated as CASSRGQGASGNTIYF.

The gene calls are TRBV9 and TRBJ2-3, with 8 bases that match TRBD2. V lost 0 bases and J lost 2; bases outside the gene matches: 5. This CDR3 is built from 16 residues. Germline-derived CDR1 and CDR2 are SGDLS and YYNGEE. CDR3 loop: CASSVVGGGPTDTQYF. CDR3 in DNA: TGTGCCAGCAGCGTAGTCGGCGGGGGGCCCACAGATACGCAGTATTTT. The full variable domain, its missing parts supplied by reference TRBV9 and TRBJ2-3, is DSGVTQTPKHLITATGQRVTLRCSPRSGDLSVYWYQQSLDQGLQFLIQYYNGEERAKGNILERFSAQQFPDLHSELNLSSLELGDSALYFCASSVVGGGPTDTQYFGPGTRLTVL.

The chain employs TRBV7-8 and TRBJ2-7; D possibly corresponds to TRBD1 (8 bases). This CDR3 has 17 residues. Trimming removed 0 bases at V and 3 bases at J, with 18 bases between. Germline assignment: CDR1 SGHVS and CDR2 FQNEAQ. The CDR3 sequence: CASSLAGGDRSIYEQYF. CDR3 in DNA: TGTGCCAGCAGCTTAGCGGGAGGGGACAGGAGCATCTACGAGCAGTACTTC.

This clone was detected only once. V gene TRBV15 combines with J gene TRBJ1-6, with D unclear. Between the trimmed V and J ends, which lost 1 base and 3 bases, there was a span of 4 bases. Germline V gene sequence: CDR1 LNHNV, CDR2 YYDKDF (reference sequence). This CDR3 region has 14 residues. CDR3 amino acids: CATSRVNYNSPLHF. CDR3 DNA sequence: TGTGCCACCAGCAGAGTTAACTATAATTCACCCCTCCACTTT.

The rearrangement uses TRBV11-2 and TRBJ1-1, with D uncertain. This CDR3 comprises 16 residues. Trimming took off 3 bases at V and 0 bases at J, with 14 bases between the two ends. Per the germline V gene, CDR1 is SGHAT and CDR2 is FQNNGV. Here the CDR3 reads CASSFRSDYLNTEAFF. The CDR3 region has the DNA TGTGCCAGCAGCTTCAGGTCAGATTATCTGAACACTGAAGCTTTCTTT. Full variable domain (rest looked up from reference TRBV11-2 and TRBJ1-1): EAGVAQSPRYKIIEKRQSVAFWCNPISGHATLYWYQQILGQGPKLLIQFQNNGVVDDSQLPKDRFSAERLKGVDSTLKIQPAKLEDSAVYLCASSFRSDYLNTEAFFGQGTRLTVV.

The CDR3 nucleotides read TGTGCCAGCAAAGCGCTAAACACAGATACGCAGTATTTT. This translates into CASKALNTDTQYF. This rearrangement joins TRBV12-3 or TRBV12-4 to TRBJ2-3, with D unresolved. The V end lost 7 bases, the J end lost 2 bases, and 10 bases lay between the germline ends. CDR3 size: 13 residues.